The 21 T cell receptor beta chains below come from one sample, sequenced in a study of T-cell reconstitution after alpha-beta-depleted transplantation in children (dated by TCRdb to the mid-2010s). The method behind the library was PCR. Sequenced on an Illumina HiSeq 2500. TCR library preparation used molecular barcoding, with unique molecular identifiers applied to normalize quantification of the TCRbeta repertoire. The public reads were quality trimmed at Q25 with fastp and then assembled into clones with MiXCR by TCRdb, keeping productive beta chains. Rows with one shared CDR3 protein collapse into an entry with the most common genes and DNA. Within this sample are some 450,000 distinct CDR3 sequences, with around two fifths of them counted one time only. 27% of the sample is taken by the ten largest. Read against the paper, the sample's treatment or condition label means: allogeneic hematopoietic cell transplantation with graft depleted of TCRalphabeta T cells and CD19 B cells.

Sequences were derived from PBMCs, sampled before TCRalphabeta/CD19-depleted stem cell transplant. Source of these receptors: a girl aged 2 to 9 with aplastic anemia, due to receive a stem cell transplant.

CDR3 nucleotides: TGCGCCAGCAGCTTGGTTAGCGTCACGAGCTCCTACAATGAGCAGTTCTTC. Translated: CASSLVSVTSSYNEQFF. The chain is built from TRBV5-1 and TRBJ2-1, with a possible D match to TRBD2 (5 bases). Germline loops: CDR1 SGHRS, CDR2 YFSETQ. The ends were cut back, 0 bases at V and 0 bases at J, with 13 bases in the middle. This CDR3 is built from 17 residues.

This clonotype was counted only a few times. The V call is TRBV7-9, the J call TRBJ2-5, with TRBD1 identical over 9 bases. V shed 5 bases, J shed 4 bases, and the junction held 5 bases outside the gene matches. The CDR3 length is 14 residues. Looked up from germline, CDR1 is SEHNR and CDR2 is FQNEAQ (reference sequence). In nucleotides, the CDR3 is TGTGCCAGCAGCCGACCGGGACAGGGAGAGACCCAGTACTTC. The encoded protein is CASSRPGQGETQYF.

The rearrangement uses TRBV9 and TRBJ1-6, with D unresolved. With 4 bases removed from V and 7 bases from J, the gap between germline ends came to 18 bases. Germline values: CDR1 SGDLS, CDR2 YYNGEE. This CDR3 is 16 amino acids long. CDR3: CASSPRGGTENSPLHF. The CDR3 DNA reads as TGTGCCAGCAGCCCTCGCGGAGGTACAGAGAATTCACCCCTCCACTTT. The full variable domain, with the rest looked up from reference TRBV9 and TRBJ1-6, is DSGVTQTPKHLITATGQRVTLRCSPRSGDLSVYWYQQSLDQGLQFLIQYYNGEERAKGNILERFSAQQFPDLHSELNLSSLELGDSALYFCASSPRGGTENSPLHFGNGTRLTVT.

The sample holds many counts of this clonotype. The V and J genes are TRBV20-1 and TRBJ2-7; D possibly corresponds to TRBD1 (6 bases). V was trimmed by 3 bases and J by 3 bases, leaving 12 bases between them. Germline assignment: CDR1 DFQATT and CDR2 SNEGSKA (reference sequence). The CDR3 length is 13 residues. The CDR3 DNA reads as TGCAGTGCTAGTCGGGGACACCGCTACGAGCAGTACTTC. It codes for CSASRGHRYEQYF.

As to this clonotype: An end of the junction does not agree with germline; a read error may underlie this. V is TRBV20-1 and J is TRBJ2-2, with D tentatively TRBD2 (7 bases). The CDR3 is 17 amino acids. CDR1 is DFQATT and CDR2 is SNEGSKA in the germline V gene (reference sequence). This CDR3 is CSARDHLGGRDTWELFF. The DNA of the CDR3 is TGCAGTGCTAGAGATCACTTGGGAGGGAGGGACACCTGGGAGCTGTTTTTT.

This clonotype was observed at least ten times. The chain couples TRBV5-5 to TRBJ2-5, with TRBD2 matching 9 bases. The CDR3 extends over 16 amino acids. Germline loops: CDR1 SGHKS, CDR2 YYEKEE (reference sequence). V was pared by 4 bases and J by 5 bases, with 12 bases of the junction left unmatched. Here the CDR3 DNA reads TGTGCCAGCAGCGTACACTTAGCGGGAGCAGGGGAGACCCAGTACTTC. This sequence encodes CASSVHLAGAGETQYF.

In this sample, this clonotype turned up a few times. The genes are TRBV20-1 and TRBJ2-2, with D unclear. V lost 5 bases to trimming and J lost 6 bases, with 7 bases between them. The CDR3 extends over 11 amino acids. Per germline, CDR1 DFQATT and CDR2 SNEGSKA (reference sequence). This chain's CDR3 is CSAVSPGELFF. CDR3 bases: TGCAGTGCTGTTAGCCCCGGGGAGCTGTTTTTT.

Written as DNA, the CDR3 is TGTGCCAGCAGCCCCGGACTAGCGGGAGGACCGTCCTACAATGAGCAGTTCTTC. Encoded protein: CASSPGLAGGPSYNEQFF. The chain recombines TRBV7-6 with TRBJ2-1; 14 bases fit TRBD2. Germline V gene lookup returns CDR1 SGHVS and CDR2 FNYEAQ. This CDR3 contains 18 residues. The V and J ends lost 5 bases and 1 base, in that order; junction bases with no gene match: 7.

The genes are TRBV7-3 and TRBJ2-3; 11 nucleotides agree with TRBD2. This CDR3 comprises 17 residues. V shed 4 bases, J shed 6 bases, and the junction held 12 bases outside the gene matches. Germline assignment: CDR1 SGHTA and CDR2 FQGTGA. This CDR3 is CASSSSILAGGTDTQYF. CDR3 coding DNA: TGTGCCAGCAGCTCCTCCATCCTAGCGGGGGGAACGGATACGCAGTATTTT.

The chain couples TRBV5-6 to TRBJ2-3, with 8 bases matching TRBD2. The germline CDR1 and CDR2 sequences are SGHDT and YYEEEE. The CDR3 length is 17 residues. The J segment lost 0 bases and the V segment lost 3 bases, leaving 9 bases of the junction unmatched. The CDR3, as DNA: TGTGCCAGCAGCTCGCGGGCTAGCGGGCCCAGCACAGATACGCAGTATTTT. This sequence encodes CASSSRASGPSTDTQYF.

There are a few counts of this clonotype. This rearrangement joins TRBV7-9 to TRBJ2-5; D may match TRBD1 or TRBD2 (5 bases each). The V gene's germline CDR1 is SEHNR and CDR2 FQNEAQ (reference sequence). Trimming left V 2 bases short and J 8 bases short, with 18 bases between. The CDR3 covers 15 residues. The CDR3 loop is CASSLKATGAGTQYF. DNA for the CDR3: TGTGCCAGCAGCTTAAAGGCTACAGGCGCGGGCACCCAGTACTTC.

This clonotype was counted many times. The gene calls are TRBV6-5 and TRBJ1-2; 7 bases fit TRBD1. The germline CDR1 and CDR2 sequences are MNHEY and SVGAGI. The CDR3 is 13 amino acids. The ends lost 6 bases at V and 8 bases at J; junction bases unmatched: 9. CDR3 residues: CASSLRQGGGYTF. CDR3 bases: TGTGCCAGCAGCCTTAGACAGGGTGGAGGCTACACCTTC.

The chain is built from TRBV10-2 and TRBJ2-1; the D gene could be TRBD1 or TRBD2 (5 bases each). CDR1 and CDR2 from the germline V gene are WSHSY and SAAADI. Trimming removed 2 bases at V and 7 bases at J, with 12 bases between. The CDR3 totals 14 residues. Here the CDR3 reads CASSEGGTGNEQFF. CDR3 nucleotide sequence: TGCGCCAGCAGTGAGGGGGGTACTGGTAATGAGCAGTTCTTC.

The genes are TRBV10-3 and TRBJ2-7; TRBD1 matches 9 bases. Germline V gene lookup returns CDR1 ENHRY and CDR2 SYGVKD. Losses at the gene ends were 0 bases for V and 3 bases for J; bases not matched to a gene: 3. The CDR3 is made up of 15 amino acids. Here the CDR3 reads CAISESGTGFYEQYF. The CDR3 nucleotides read TGTGCCATCAGTGAGTCGGGGACAGGGTTCTACGAGCAGTACTTC.

Comment on this clonotype: The germline gene is not matched at one end of the junction; a read error may be the cause. The V and J genes are TRBV7-2 and TRBJ2-7; 10 bases agree with TRBD2. Germline CDR1 SGHTA, CDR2 FQGNSA. The CDR3 runs 15 residues. The CDR3 nucleotides read TGTGCCAGCAGCATAGCGGGAGGTTTCCTCTACGAGCAGTCCTTC. It codes for CASSIAGGFLYEQSF.

The J gene is TRBJ2-1, the V gene TRBV20-1; 7 nucleotides line up with TRBD2. Germline V gives CDR1 DFQATT, CDR2 SNEGSKA (reference sequence). The ends lost 0 bases at V and 8 bases at J; junction bases unmatched: 10. The CDR3 has 15 residues. The CDR3 sequence is CSAREVGRAPHEQFF. CDR3 nucleotides: TGCAGTGCTAGAGAGGTGGGGAGGGCCCCCCATGAGCAGTTCTTC.

This clonotype was seen ten or more times. This chain connects TRBV20-1 to TRBJ2-1; 9 positions agree with TRBD2. V shed 5 bases and J 2 bases; nucleotides not matched to a gene: 4. Germline V gene sequence: CDR1 DFQATT, CDR2 SNEGSKA (reference sequence). The CDR3 extends over 14 amino acids. The CDR3 reads CSAFSGGAYNEQFF. The CDR3 nucleotides are TGCAGTGCTTTTAGCGGGGGAGCCTACAATGAGCAGTTCTTC.

The chain recombines TRBV5-1 with TRBJ2-7, with unresolved D. V lost 0 bases and J 7 bases, leaving 14 bases between the germline ends. Germline-derived CDR1 and CDR2 are SGHRS and YFSETQ. The CDR3 runs 14 residues. The CDR3, as DNA: TGCGCCAGCAGCTTGGACGTACAAAGCACTGAGCAGTACTTC. Amino acid sequence: CASSLDVQSTEQYF. Variable domain in full (rest from reference TRBV5-1 and TRBJ2-7): KAGVTQTPRYLIKTRGQQVTLSCSPISGHRSVSWYQQTPGQGLQFLFEYFSETQRNKGNFPGRFSGRQFSNSRSEMNVSTLELGDSALYLCASSLDVQSTEQYFGPGTRLTVT.

J is TRBJ1-2 and V is TRBV28, with 12 bases that match TRBD1. The V gene end was trimmed by 4 bases and the J gene end by 6 bases; junction bases not matched to a gene: 6. The germline V gene has CDR1 MDHEN and CDR2 SYDVKM. The CDR3 covers 15 residues. The CDR3 bases are TGTGCCAGCAGTTATATCGGGACAGGGGGCGATGGCTACACCTTC. Its protein is CASSYIGTGGDGYTF.

There are a few counts of this clonotype. The CDR3 DNA reads TGTGCCAGCAGCAAAGGCTGGACTAGCGGGAGGGATCAAGAGACCCAGTACTTC. Amino acid sequence: CASSKGWTSGRDQETQYF. This rearrangement joins TRBV21-1 to TRBJ2-5; the D call in the table, TRBD2, was not verified against the DNA. TRBV21-1 is flagged as a pseudogene. The CDR3 totals 18 residues.

The CDR3 protein is CSARPPGTNYEQYF. For the CDR3, the DNA is TGCAGTGCTAGACCCCCAGGGACCAACTACGAGCAGTACTTC. The chain links TRBV20-1 to TRBJ2-7; D possibly matches TRBD1 or TRBD2 (5 bases each). The germline V and J ends were trimmed by 2 bases and 3 bases, with 14 bases remaining between them. This CDR3 is built from 14 residues. Germline V gene data show CDR1 as DFQATT and CDR2 as SNEGSKA (reference sequence).